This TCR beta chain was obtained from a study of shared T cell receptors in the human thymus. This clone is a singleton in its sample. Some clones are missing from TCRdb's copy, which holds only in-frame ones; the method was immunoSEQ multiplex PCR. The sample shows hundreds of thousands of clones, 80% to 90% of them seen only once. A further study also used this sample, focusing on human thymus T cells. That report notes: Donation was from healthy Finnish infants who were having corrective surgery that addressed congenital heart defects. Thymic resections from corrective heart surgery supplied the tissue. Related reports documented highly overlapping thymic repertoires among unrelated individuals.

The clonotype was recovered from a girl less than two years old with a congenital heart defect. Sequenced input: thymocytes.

CDR3 amino acids: CASSWTMNTEAFF. The CDR3 coding sequence is TGCGCCAGCAGCTGGACAATGAACACTGAAGCTTTCTTT. V usage is TRBV5-1 and J usage is TRBJ1-1, with a possible D match to TRBD1 (5 bases). Between the trimmed V and J ends, which lost 3 bases and 0 bases, there was a span of 6 bases. The germline V gene has CDR1 SGHRS and CDR2 YFSETQ. This CDR3 has 13 residues.